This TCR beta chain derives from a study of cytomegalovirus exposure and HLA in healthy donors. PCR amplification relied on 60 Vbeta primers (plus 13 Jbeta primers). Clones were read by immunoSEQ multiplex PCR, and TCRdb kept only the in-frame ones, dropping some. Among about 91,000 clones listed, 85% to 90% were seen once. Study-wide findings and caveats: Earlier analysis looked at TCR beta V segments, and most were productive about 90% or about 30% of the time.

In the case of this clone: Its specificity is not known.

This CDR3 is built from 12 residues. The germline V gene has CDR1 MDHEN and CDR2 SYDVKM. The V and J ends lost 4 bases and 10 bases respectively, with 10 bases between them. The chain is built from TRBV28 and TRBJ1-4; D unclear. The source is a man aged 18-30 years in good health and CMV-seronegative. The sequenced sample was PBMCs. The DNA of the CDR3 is TGTGCCAGCAGTTCGGAGGTAGGAAAACTGTTTTTT. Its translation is CASSSEVGKLFF.